A single T cell receptor beta chain is shown here with its context. What it binds is not known. The CDR3 is 16 amino acids. Germline CDR1 SGHAT, CDR2 FQNNGV. V lost 1 base, J lost 9 bases, and 12 bases stayed unmatched. This record comes from a study of T cell responses to AZD1222 COVID-19 vaccine. Study-wide context: Combined were second doses at about 4 or about 12 weeks. Study-wide results and limits: Females made up more of the donors, who were largely white British, and clonal diversity may have come out too low. Only 5 or 6 individuals given AZD1222 were seropositive at baseline. Repertoires were sampled only after the peak T cell response.

Assay: immunoSEQ multiplex PCR; the TCRdb copy retains only in-frame clones and omits some. The sample contains around 120,000 clones, around 92% of which appear only once. The TCR originated in an adult in good health. Sequenced here: peripheral blood, sampled on day 0 of AZD1222 vaccination. The rearrangement links TRBV11-2 to TRBJ2-1, with 7 bases aligning to TRBD1. DNA for the CDR3: TGTGCCAGCAGCTTAGTGGGGGACAGCCTCTTTCGTGAGCAGTTCTTC. It translates to CASSLVGDSLFREQFF.